This TCR beta chain was observed in a study of T-cell memory formation after mild COVID-19 (dated by TCRdb to 2020 to 2022). Notes on the research overall: TCR sequence clusters from the two donors were found to be largely donor specific. Longitudinal TCRalpha and TCRbeta repertoire sequencing tracked T-cell clones expanding and contracting after mild COVID-19 in two donors. The cohort was made up of two young adult volunteers, one female and one male, who were previously healthy. The study at large found these results: Whether the second-wave clones peaking on day 37 were SARS-CoV-2 specific was not confirmed. Only two mild cases were covered by the study, and larger cohorts that include severe cases with pre-infection samples were considered necessary. Some responding clones were found in pre-infection memory, which suggests that pre-existing cross-reactive memory T cells took part in the SARS-CoV-2 response. Clones contracting from day 15 to 85 had balanced CD4/CD8 phenotypes, while a second wave expanding from day 15 to 37 was biased towards CD4+. Contracting CD4+ clones turned up mainly in the CM and EM memory subsets, whereas EMRA was where CD8+ clones were enriched.

PBMCs were isolated by Ficoll-Paque density gradient centrifugation. V sheds 4 bases and J sheds 7 bases, leaving 7 bases between their ends. From the cysteine through the phenylalanine, the CDR3 covers 12 amino acids. Here the CDR3 DNA is all that survives: 36 bases in frame from base 1. Data came from an Illumina NovaSeq 6000. Using 5'RACE with constant-segment primers, TCRalpha and TCRbeta cDNA libraries were constructed, with sample barcodes and unique molecular identifiers added in the process. RNA was extracted from every sample with Trizol reagent. Libraries were amplified in two PCR steps, with a second sample barcode and Illumina TruSeq adapters added in the second step. Sequencing of libraries was performed on an Illumina NovaSeq with 2 x 150 bp paired-end reads. The study's processing was this. Demultiplexing of reads and collapsing into UMI-guided consensus sequences were performed with migec v1.2.7. Using mixcr v2.1.11, UMI consensuses were aligned to TRA and TRB V and J templates and then assembled into clonotypes. Expanded or contracted clonotypes were those called significant by both edgeR and NoisET, with noise models trained on biological replicates. For edgeR calls, a false discovery rate-adjusted p below 0.01 and a log2 fold-change threshold of 1 were applied. As an exploratory analysis of dynamics, max-normalized trajectories of the 1000 most abundant clonotypes were examined with PCA combined with hierarchical clustering. Separately sequenced CD4+ and CD8+ repertoires were used to assign a CD4 or CD8 phenotype to each responding clone. In TCRdb, the public reads were trimmed at Q25 with fastp and aligned with MiXCR, with productive beta chains retained. Rows are unified per CDR3 protein, each entry keeping the most common DNA and genes. The V and J calls and clone size are TCRdb's, not the authors'. In this sample the table shows 240,000 or so distinct CDR3 sequences, 8% to 10% of which occur a single time. The ten largest clones add up to around 20% of the sample.

This clonotype was recorded a few times. The clone's antigen remains unknown. The record has no base qualities; no much larger clone is one base away. This clonotype was sampled from a man aged 18-30 years who had mild COVID-19 (a few samples of this study predate the infection). The sample titles of this study are shuffled in the database, so cell type and time point are left out; the donor was told from shared clones. The receptor chain draws on TRBV12-3 or TRBV12-4 and TRBJ1-4, with TRBD1 tentatively as D gene (5 bases match). Sequenced sample: PBMCs or a T cell subset sorted from them (not recorded which). In nucleotide form, the sequence is TGTGCCAGCAGTTCGGGGCGTGAAAAACTGTTTTTT. This sequence encodes CASSSGREKLFF.